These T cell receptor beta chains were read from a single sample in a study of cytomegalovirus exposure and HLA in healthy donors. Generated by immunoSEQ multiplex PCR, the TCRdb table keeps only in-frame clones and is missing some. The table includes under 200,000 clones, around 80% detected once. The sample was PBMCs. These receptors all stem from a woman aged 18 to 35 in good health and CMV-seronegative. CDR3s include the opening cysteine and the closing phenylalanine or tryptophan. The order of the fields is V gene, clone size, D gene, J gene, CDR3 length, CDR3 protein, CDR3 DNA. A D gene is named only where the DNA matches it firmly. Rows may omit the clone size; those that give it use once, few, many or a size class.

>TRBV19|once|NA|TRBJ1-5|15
CASVPAGSSNQPQHF
TGTGCCAGTGTACCGGCAGGATCTAGCAATCAGCCCCAGCATTTT
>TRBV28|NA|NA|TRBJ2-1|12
CASSFLSGEQFF
TGTGCCAGCAGTTTTCTATCGGGTGAGCAGTTCTTC
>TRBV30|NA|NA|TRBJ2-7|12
CAWSPTAYEQYF
TGTGCCTGGAGTCCGACAGCGTACGAGCAGTACTTC
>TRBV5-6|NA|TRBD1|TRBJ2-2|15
CASSRGQGMSGELFF
TGTGCCAGCAGTCGCGGACAGGGGATGTCCGGGGAGCTGTTTTTT
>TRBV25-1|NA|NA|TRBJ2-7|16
CASSERLGQGGREQYF
TGTGCCAGCAGCGAACGTCTCGGCCAGGGGGGAAGGGAGCAGTACTTC
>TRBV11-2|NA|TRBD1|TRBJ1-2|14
CASTHFGTAAGYTF
TGTGCCAGCACCCATTTCGGGACAGCGGCTGGCTACACCTTC
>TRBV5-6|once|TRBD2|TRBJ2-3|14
CASSPRGSQGTQYF
TGTGCCAGCAGCCCCCGCGGGAGCCAGGGTACGCAGTATTTT
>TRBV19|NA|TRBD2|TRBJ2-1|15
CASSVTSGTYNEQFF
TGTGCCAGTAGTGTCACTAGCGGGACATACAATGAGCAGTTCTTC
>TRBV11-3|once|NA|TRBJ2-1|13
CASSRGREHEQFF
TGTGCCAGCAGTCGAGGGCGGGAACATGAGCAGTTCTTC
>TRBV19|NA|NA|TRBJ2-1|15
CASSIVVASYNEQFF
TGTGCCAGTAGTATAGTGGTAGCGTCCTACAATGAGCAGTTCTTC
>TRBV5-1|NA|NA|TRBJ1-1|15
CASSPRSFMNTEAFF
TGCGCCAGCAGCCCGCGGAGCTTCATGAACACTGAAGCTTTCTTT
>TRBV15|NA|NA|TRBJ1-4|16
CATSREGGEGNEKLFF
TGTGCCACCAGCAGAGAAGGAGGGGAAGGGAACGAAAAACTGTTTTTT
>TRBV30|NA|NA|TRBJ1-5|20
CAWSVRLGTPDWYSNQPQHF
TGTGCCTGGAGTGTACGTTTGGGGACACCCGACTGGTATAGCAATCAGCCCCAGCATTTT
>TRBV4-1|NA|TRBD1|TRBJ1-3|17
CASSQGGQGFLGNTIYF
TGCGCCAGCAGCCAGGGGGGACAGGGTTTCCTTGGAAACACCATATATTTT
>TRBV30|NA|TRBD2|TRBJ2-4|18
CAWSAYGLADTYLDIQYF
TGTGCCTGGAGTGCCTATGGACTAGCGGACACATATTTAGACATTCAGTACTTC
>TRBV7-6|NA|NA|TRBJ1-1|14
CASSPPGLNTEAFF
TGTGCCAGCAGCCCCCCGGGGTTGAACACTGAAGCTTTCTTT
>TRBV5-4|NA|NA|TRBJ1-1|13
CASSLVEGTEAFF
TGTGCCAGCAGCTTGGTAGAGGGAACTGAAGCTTTCTTT
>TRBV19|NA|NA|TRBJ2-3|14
CASLYHLAADTQYF
TGTGCCAGTTTGTATCACTTGGCGGCAGATACGCAGTATTTT
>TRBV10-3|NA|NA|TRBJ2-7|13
CAISSLEVNEQYF
TGTGCCATCAGTAGTCTAGAGGTCAACGAGCAGTACTTC
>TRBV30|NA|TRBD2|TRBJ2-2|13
CASIPAGAGELFF
TGTGCCTCCATTCCAGCGGGAGCCGGGGAGCTGTTTTTT
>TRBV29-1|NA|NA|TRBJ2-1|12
CRRDAGTNEQLF
TGCCGGAGAGATGCGGGGACGAATGAGCAGCTCTTC
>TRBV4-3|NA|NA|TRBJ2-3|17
CASSPMTPQGTTDTQYF
TGCGCCAGCAGCCCCATGACGCCCCAGGGCACTACAGATACGCAGTATTTT
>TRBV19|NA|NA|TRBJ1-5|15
CASSIVADFLKPQHF
TGTGCCAGTAGTATAGTGGCCGATTTCCTTAAGCCCCAGCATTTT
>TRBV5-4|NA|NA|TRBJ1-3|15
CASSSKTGTLNTIYF
TGTGCCAGCAGCTCAAAAACAGGGACGCTAAACACCATATATTTT
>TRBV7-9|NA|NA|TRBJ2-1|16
CASSHVTENQYNEQFF
TGTGCCAGCAGCCACGTCACGGAGAACCAGTACAATGAGCAGTTCTTC
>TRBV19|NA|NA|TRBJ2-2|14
CASSTGINTGELFF
TGTGCCAGTAGTACCGGGATAAACACCGGGGAGCTGTTTTTT
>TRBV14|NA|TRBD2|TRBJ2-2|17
CASSQERLLAVTGELFF
TGTGCCAGCAGCCAAGAAAGGCTACTAGCGGTTACCGGGGAGCTGTTTTTT
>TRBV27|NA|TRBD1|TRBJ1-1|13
CASSRDRGTEAFF
TGTGCCAGCAGTCGGGACAGGGGGACTGAAGCTTTCTTT
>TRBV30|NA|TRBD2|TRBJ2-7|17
CAWSGFLLAGGPGEQYF
TGTGCCTGGAGTGGCTTTCTACTAGCGGGAGGGCCGGGCGAGCAGTACTTC
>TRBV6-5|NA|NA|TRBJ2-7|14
CASRPTGYPNEQYF
TGTGCCAGCAGGCCGACAGGTTATCCCAACGAGCAGTACTTC
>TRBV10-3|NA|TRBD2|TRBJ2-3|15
CAISRGTSGRDTQYF
TGTGCCATCAGCCGGGGGACTAGCGGGAGGGACACGCAGTATTTT
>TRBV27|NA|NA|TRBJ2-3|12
CASRTGPDTQYF
TGTGCCAGCAGGACAGGTCCAGATACGCAGTATTTT
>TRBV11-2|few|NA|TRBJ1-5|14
CASSLGQGGWPQHF
TGTGCCAGCAGCTTAGGGCAGGGTGGCTGGCCCCAGCATTTT
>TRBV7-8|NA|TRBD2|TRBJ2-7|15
CASSLALAGRYEQYF
TGTGCCAGCAGCTTAGCGCTAGCGGGAAGGTACGAGCAGTACTTC
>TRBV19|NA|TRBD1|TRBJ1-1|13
CASKTGMNTEAFF
TGTGCCAGTAAGACAGGGATGAACACTGAAGCTTTCTTT
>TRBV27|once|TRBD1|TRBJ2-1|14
CASRRQGIDNEQFF
TGTGCCAGCAGAAGACAGGGGATAGACAATGAGCAGTTCTTC
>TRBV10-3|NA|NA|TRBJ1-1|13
CAIRDSLNTEAFF
TGTGCCATCAGGGACAGTCTGAACACTGAAGCTTTCTTT
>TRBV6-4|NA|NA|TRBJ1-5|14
CASSDGRRGQPQHF
TGTGCCAGCAGTGACGGGCGGAGGGGTCAGCCCCAGCATTTT
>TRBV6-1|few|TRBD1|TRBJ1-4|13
CASSYKDRVGLFF
TGTGCCAGCAGTTATAAGGACAGGGTAGGACTGTTTTTT